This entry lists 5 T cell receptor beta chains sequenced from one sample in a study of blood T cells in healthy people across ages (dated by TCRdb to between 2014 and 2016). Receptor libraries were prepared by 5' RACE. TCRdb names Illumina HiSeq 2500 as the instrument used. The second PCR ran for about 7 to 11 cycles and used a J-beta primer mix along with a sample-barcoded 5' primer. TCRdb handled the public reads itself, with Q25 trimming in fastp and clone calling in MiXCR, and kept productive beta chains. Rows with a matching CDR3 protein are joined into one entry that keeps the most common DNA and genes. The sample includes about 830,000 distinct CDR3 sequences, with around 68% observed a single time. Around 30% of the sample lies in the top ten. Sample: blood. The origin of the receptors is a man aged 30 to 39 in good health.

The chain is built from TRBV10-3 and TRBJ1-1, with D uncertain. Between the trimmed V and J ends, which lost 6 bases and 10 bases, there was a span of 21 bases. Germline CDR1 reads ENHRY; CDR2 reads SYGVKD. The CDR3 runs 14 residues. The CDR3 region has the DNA TGTGCCATCAGGCCCTCCGGGCCAGAGAATGGAGCTTTCTTT. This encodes CAIRPSGPENGAFF.

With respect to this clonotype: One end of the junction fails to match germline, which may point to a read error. The CDR3 protein is CASSVESGVPTDTQYF. In nucleotides, the CDR3 is TGTGCCAGCAGCGTAGAGTCGGGGGTTCCCACAGACACGCAGTATTTT. This chain joins TRBV9 and TRBJ2-3, with D perhaps matching TRBD2 (6 bases). The CDR3 contains 16 residues. CDR1 SGDLS and CDR2 YYNGEE come from the germline V gene.

The CDR3 is CASSEAGGTPYEQYF. The CDR3 bases are TGTGCCAGCAGTGAAGCGGGGGGCACCCCCTACGAGCAGTACTTC. The chain couples TRBV6-1 to TRBJ2-7; tentatively, D is TRBD1 or TRBD2 (6 bases each). CDR1 MNHNS and CDR2 SASEGT come from the germline V gene. Trimming removed 0 bases at V and 2 bases at J, with 11 bases between. The CDR3 loop spans 15 amino acids.

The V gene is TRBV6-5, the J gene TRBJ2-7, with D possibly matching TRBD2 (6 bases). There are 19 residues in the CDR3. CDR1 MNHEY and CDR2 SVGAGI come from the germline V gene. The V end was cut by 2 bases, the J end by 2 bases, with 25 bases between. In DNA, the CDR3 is TGTGCCAGCAGTTACCTGGGGGGTTCCGGGACTGAAGGGCCCTACGAGCAGTACTTC. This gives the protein CASSYLGGSGTEGPYEQYF.

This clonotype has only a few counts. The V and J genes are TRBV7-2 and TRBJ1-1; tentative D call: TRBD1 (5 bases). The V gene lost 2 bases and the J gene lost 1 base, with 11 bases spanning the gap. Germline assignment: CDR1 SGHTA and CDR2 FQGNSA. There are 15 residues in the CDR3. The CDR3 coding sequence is TGTGCCAGCAGCTTACAGGGTTGGGAGAACACTGAAGCTTTCTTT. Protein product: CASSLQGWENTEAFF.